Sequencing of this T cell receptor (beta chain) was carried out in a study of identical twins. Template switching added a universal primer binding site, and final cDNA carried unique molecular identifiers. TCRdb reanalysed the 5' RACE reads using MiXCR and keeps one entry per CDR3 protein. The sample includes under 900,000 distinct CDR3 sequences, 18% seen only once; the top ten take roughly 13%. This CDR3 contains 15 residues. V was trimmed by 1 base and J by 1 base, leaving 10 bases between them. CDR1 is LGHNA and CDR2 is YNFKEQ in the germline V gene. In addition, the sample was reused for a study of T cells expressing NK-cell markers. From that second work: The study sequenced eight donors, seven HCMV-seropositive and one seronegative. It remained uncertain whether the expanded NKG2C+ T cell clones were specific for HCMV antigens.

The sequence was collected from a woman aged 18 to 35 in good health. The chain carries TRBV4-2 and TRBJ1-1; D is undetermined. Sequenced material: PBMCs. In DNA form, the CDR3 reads TGTGCCAGCAGCCAAGGTTATGGGCCGAACACTGAAGCTTTCTTT. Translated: CASSQGYGPNTEAFF.